These 4 T cell receptor beta chains were all obtained from the same sample, sequenced in a study of blood T cell repertoires in COVID-19 (dated by TCRdb to the early 2020s). Library prep was done by the immunoSEQ multiplex PCR assay. Drawn from immuneACCESS, this table holds only the in-frame rearrangements with V and J called that TCRdb kept. Clones are partly lost; checked studies trace under half to an unresolved V gene and leave the rest unexplained. The sample has more than 85,000 clones on record, over 75% of them singletons. Around 3.9% of the sample is taken by the ten largest. The specimen was peripheral blood. These TCRs come from a man aged 45-65 years with acute or convalescent COVID-19.

The gene calls are TRBV3-1 (or the pseudogene TRBV3-2) and TRBJ2-6, with TRBD1 matching 8 bases. From germline, CDR1 is LGHDT and CDR2 YNNKEL (reference sequence). After removal of 4 bases from V and 2 bases from J, the junction contained 10 bases not matched to a gene. The CDR3 length is 18 residues. CDR3 coding DNA: TGTGCCAGCAGCCTGACATACAGGGGGGTGACTGGGGCCAACGTCCTGACTTTC. Protein: CASSLTYRGVTGANVLTF.

V and J are TRBV12-3 or TRBV12-4 and TRBJ2-1; the D is unclear. The CDR3 spans 13 residues. V was shortened by 2 bases and J by 4 bases, with 6 bases between the two germline ends. The CDR3 sequence is CASSLLLYNEQFF. The CDR3 DNA reads as TGTGCCAGCAGTTTACTCCTGTACAATGAGCAGTTCTTC.

Worth noting for this clone: Additional DNA sequences in this sample encode the identical CDR3. The genes are TRBV9 and TRBJ2-1; TRBD2 might be the D (5 bases). Germline CDR1 reads SGDLS; CDR2 reads YYNGEE. This CDR3 region has 15 residues. V dropped 0 bases and J dropped 0 bases, with 7 bases sitting between them. The CDR3 DNA reads TGTGCCAGCAGCGTAGTAGGGAGCTCCTACAATGAGCAGTTCTTC. This translates into CASSVVGSSYNEQFF.

This chain uses TRBV4-1 with TRBJ1-2, with D maybe TRBD1 (6 bases). The germline gives CDR1 MGHRA, CDR2 YSYEKL. V shed 3 bases and J shed 4 bases, with 9 bases lying between them. The CDR3 spans 13 residues. The CDR3 coding sequence is TGCGCCAGCAGCCAGGACAGCTTCTATGGCTACACCTTC. This encodes CASSQDSFYGYTF.